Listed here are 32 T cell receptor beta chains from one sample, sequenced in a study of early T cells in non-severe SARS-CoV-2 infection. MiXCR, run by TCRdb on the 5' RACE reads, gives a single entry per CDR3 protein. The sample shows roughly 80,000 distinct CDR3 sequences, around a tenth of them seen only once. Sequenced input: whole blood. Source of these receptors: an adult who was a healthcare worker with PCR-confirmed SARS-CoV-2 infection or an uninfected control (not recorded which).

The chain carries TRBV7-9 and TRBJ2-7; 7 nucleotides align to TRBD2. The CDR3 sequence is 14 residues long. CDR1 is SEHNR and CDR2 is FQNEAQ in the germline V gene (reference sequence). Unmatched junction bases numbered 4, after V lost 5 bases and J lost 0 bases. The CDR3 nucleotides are TGTGCCAGCAGCCCTAGCGGCACCTCCTACGAGCAGTACTTC. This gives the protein CASSPSGTSYEQYF.

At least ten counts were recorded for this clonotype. This CDR3 reads CATLGNNEQFF. CDR3 sequence (DNA): TGTGCCACACTAGGGAACAATGAGCAGTTCTTC. The rearrangement uses TRBV15 and TRBJ2-1; a possible D gene is TRBD2 (5 bases). The CDR3 has 11 residues. Deletions cut 9 bases from V and 5 bases from J, with 8 bases between. Germline V CDR1 and CDR2: LNHNV, YYDKDF (reference sequence).

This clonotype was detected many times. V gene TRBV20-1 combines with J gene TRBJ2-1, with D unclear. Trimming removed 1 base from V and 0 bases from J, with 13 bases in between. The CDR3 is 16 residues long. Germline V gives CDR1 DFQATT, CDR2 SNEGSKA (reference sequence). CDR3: CSARARYPGSYNEQFF. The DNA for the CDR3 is TGCAGTGCTAGAGCACGCTATCCGGGCTCCTACAATGAGCAGTTCTTC.

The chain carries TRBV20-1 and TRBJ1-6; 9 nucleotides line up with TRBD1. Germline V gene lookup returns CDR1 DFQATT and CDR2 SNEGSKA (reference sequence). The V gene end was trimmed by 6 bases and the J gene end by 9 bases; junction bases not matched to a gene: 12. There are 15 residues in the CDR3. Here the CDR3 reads CSADRPGTGSSPLHF. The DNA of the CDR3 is TGCAGTGCCGACCGACCCGGGACAGGGAGTTCACCCCTCCACTTT.

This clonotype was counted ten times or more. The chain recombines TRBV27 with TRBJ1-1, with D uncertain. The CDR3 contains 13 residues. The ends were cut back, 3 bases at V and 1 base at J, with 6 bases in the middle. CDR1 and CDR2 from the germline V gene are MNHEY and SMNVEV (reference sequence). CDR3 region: CASSFGENTEAFF. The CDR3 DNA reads TGTGCCAGCAGTTTTGGGGAGAACACTGAAGCTTTCTTT.

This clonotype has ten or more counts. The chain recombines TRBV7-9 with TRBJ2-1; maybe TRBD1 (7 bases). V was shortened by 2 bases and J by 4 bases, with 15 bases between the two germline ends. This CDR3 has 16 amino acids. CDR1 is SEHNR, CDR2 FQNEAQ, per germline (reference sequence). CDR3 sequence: CASSLLGGGAYNEQFF. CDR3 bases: TGTGCCAGCAGCTTACTCGGAGGGGGCGCATACAATGAGCAGTTCTTC.

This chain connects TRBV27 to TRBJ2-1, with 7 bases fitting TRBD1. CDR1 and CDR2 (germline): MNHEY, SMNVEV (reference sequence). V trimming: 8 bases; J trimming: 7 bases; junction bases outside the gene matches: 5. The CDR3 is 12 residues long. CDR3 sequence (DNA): TGTGCCAGCCGCTCAGGGGGAAATGAGCAGTTCTTC. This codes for CASRSGGNEQFF.

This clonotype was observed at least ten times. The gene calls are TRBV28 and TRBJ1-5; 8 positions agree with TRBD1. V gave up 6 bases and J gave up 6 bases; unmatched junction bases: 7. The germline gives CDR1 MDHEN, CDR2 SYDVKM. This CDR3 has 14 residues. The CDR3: CASRITGGGQPQHF. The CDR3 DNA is TGTGCCAGCAGGATCACAGGGGGTGGTCAGCCCCAGCATTTT.

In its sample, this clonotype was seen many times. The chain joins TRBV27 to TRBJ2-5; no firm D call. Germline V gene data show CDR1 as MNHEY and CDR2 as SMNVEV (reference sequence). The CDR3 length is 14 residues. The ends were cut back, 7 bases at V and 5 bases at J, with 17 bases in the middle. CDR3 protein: CASKETFAVETQYF. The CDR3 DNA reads TGTGCCAGCAAGGAGACTTTCGCAGTGGAGACCCAGTACTTC.

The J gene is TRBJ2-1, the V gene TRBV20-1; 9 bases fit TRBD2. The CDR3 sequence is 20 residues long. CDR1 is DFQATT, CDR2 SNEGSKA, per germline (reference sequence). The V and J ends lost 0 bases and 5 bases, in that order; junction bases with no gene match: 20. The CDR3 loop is CSARDLSRWGSGRPHNEQFF. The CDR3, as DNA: TGCAGTGCTAGAGATCTTTCACGCTGGGGGAGCGGGAGGCCCCACAATGAGCAGTTCTTC.

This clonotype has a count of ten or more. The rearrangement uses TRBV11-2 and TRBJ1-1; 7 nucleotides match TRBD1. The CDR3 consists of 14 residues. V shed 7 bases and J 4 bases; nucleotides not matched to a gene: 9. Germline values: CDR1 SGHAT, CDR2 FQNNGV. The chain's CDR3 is CASTVRGPVTEAFF. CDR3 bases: TGTGCCAGCACCGTGAGGGGGCCGGTCACTGAAGCTTTCTTT.

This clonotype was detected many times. CDR3 bases: TGTGCCAGCAGCTTAGGTTCGGGAGGGCCGAACATTCAGTACTTC. It specifies CASSLGSGGPNIQYF. The V call is TRBV7-9, the J call TRBJ2-4, with TRBD2 matching 8 bases. Germline CDR1 reads SEHNR; CDR2 reads FQNEAQ (reference sequence). V shed 1 base, J shed 7 bases, and the junction held 6 bases outside the gene matches. The CDR3 runs 15 residues.

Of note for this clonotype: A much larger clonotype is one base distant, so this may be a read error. The CDR3 is CASSCPDSYEQYF. The CDR3 nucleotides are TGTGCCAGCAGTTGCCCTGACAGCTACGAGCAGTACTTC. The chain carries TRBV6-2 or TRBV6-3 and TRBJ2-7; possible D gene TRBD1, 5 bases. CDR1 is MNHEY, CDR2 SVGEGT, per germline. The CDR3 is 13 amino acids. Trimming pared 4 bases from V and 3 bases from J, leaving 10 bases between.

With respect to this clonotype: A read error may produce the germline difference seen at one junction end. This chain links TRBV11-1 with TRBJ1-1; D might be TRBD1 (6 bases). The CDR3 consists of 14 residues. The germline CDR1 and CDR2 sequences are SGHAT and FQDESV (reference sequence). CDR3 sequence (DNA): TGTGCCAGCAGCCTAGCAGGGGAGAAAGCTGAAGCTTTCTTT. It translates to CASSLAGEKAEAFF. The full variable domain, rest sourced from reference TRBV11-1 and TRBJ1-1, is EAEVAQSPRYKITEKSQAVAFWCDPISGHATLYWYRQILGQGPELLVQFQDESVVDDSQLPKDRFSAERLKGVDSTLKIQPAELGDSAMYLCASSLAGEKAEAFFGQGTRLTVV.

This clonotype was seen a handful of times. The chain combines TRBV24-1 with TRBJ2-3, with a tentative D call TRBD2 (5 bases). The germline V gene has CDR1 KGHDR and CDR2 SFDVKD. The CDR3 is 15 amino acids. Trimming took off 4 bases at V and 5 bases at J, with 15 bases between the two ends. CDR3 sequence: CATSDTPDGGDTQYF. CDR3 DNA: TGTGCCACCAGTGACACGCCCGACGGAGGAGATACGCAGTATTTT.

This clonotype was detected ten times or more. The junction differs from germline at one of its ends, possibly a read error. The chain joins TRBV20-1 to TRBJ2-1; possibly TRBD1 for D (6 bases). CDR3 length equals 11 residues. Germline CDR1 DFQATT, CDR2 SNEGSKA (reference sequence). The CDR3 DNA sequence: TGCAGTGCTAGAGAAACAGGGTACGCAGAGTTC. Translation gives CSARETGYAEF.

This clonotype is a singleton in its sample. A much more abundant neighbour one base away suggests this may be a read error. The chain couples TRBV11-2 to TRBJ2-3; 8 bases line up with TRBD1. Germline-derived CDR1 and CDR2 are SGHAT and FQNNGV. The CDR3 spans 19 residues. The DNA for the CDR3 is TGTGTCAGCAGCTTAGAGTCCGGGACAGGCCGGGGGCTCACAGATACGCAGTATTTT. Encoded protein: CVSSLESGTGRGLTDTQYF.

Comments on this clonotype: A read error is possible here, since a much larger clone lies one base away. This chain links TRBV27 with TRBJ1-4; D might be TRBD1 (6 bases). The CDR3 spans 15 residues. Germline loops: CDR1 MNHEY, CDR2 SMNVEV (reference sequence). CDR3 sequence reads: CACSSLRQGLEKLFF. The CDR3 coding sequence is TGTGCCTGCAGTTCCCTTAGGCAGGGGCTTGAAAAACTGTTTTTT. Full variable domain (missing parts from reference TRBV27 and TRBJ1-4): EAQVTQNPRYLITVTGKKLTVTCSQNMNHEYMSWYRQDPGLGLRQIYYSMNVEVTDKGDVPEGYKVSRKEKRNFPLILESPSPNQTSLYFCACSSLRQGLEKLFFGSGTQLSVL.

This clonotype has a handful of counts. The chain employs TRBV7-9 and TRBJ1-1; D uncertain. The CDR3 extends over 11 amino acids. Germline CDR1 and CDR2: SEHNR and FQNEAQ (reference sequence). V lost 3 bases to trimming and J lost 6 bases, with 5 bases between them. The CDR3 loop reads CASSFRSEAFF. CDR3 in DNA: TGTGCCAGCAGCTTCAGGTCTGAAGCTTTCTTT.

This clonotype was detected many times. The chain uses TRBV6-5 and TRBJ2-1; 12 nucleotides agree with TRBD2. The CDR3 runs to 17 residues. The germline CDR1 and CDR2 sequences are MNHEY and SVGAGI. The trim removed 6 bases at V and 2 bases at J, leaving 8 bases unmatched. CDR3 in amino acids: CASSSPSGRAPYNEQFF. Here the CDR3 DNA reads TGTGCCAGCAGCAGCCCTAGCGGGAGGGCCCCCTACAATGAGCAGTTCTTC.

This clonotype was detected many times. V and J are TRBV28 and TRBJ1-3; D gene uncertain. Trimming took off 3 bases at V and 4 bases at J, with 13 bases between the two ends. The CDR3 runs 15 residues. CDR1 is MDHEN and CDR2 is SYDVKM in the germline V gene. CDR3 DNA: TGTGCCAGCAGTTTTCGCGGGAGTCTCGGAAACACCATATATTTT. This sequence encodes CASSFRGSLGNTIYF.

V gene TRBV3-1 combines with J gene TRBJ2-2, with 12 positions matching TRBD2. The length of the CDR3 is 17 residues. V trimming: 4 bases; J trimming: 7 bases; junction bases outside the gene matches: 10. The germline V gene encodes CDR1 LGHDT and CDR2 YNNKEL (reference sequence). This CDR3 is CASSPSSGREAGGELFF. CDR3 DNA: TGTGCCAGCAGCCCCTCTAGCGGGAGGGAAGCCGGCGGGGAGCTGTTTTTT.

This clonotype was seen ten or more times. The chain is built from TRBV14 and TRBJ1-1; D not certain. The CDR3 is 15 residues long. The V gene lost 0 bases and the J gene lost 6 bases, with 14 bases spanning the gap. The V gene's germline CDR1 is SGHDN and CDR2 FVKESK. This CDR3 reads CASSQEIPIDAEAFF. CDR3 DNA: TGTGCCAGCAGCCAAGAAATACCTATTGACGCTGAAGCTTTCTTT.

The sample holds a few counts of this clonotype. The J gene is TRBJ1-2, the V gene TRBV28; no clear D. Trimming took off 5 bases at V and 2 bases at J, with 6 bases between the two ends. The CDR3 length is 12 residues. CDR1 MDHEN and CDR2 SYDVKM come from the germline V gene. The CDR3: CASSPLNYGYTF. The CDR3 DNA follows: TGTGCCAGCAGTCCACTGAACTATGGCTACACCTTC.

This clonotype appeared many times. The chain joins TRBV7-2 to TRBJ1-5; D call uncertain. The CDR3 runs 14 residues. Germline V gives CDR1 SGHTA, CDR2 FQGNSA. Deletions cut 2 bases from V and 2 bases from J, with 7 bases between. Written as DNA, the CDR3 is TGTGCCAGCAGCTTAAATCTAGGCAATCAGCCCCAGCATTTT. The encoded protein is CASSLNLGNQPQHF.

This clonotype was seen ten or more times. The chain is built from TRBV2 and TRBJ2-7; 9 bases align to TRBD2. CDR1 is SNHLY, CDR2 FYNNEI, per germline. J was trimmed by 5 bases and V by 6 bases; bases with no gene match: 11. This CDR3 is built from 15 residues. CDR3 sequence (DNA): TGTGCCAGCAGGCGGGGGGCTAGCGGGAACGACGAGCAGTACTTC. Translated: CASRRGASGNDEQYF.

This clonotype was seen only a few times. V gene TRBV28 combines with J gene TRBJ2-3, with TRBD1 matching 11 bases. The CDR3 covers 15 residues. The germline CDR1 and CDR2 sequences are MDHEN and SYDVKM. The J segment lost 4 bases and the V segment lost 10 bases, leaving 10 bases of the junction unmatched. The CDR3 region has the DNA TGTGCCACGAGGACAGGGGGCGGAGGGGCAGATACGCAGTATTTT. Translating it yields CATRTGGGGADTQYF.

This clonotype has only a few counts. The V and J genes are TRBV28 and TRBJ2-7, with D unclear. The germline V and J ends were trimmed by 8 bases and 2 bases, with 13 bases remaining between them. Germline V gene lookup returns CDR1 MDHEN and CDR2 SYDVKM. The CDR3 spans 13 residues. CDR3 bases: TGTGCCAGCGCTCAAGGTTTACCCTACGAGCAGTACTTC. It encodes CASAQGLPYEQYF.

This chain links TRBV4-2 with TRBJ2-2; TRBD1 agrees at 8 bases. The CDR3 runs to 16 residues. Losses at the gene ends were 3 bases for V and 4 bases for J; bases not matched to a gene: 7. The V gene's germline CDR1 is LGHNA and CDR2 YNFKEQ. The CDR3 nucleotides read TGTGCCAGCAGCCAGCCCCCTGGACAGGGCACCGGGGAGCTGTTTTTT. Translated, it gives CASSQPPGQGTGELFF.

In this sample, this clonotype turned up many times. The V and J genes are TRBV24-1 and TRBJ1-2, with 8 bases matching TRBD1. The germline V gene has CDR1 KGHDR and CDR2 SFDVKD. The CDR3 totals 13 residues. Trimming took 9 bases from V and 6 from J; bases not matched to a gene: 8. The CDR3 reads CATQDRASHGYTF. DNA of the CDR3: TGTGCCACCCAGGACAGGGCAAGCCATGGCTACACCTTC.

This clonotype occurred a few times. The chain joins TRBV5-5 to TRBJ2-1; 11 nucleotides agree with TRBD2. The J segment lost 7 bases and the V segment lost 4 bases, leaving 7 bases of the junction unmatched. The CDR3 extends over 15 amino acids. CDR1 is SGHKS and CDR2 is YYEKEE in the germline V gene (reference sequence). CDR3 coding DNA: TGTGCCAGCAGCCTCGGACTAGCGGGTCAAAATGAGCAGTTCTTC. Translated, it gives CASSLGLAGQNEQFF. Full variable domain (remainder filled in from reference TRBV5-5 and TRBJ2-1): DAGVTQSPTHLIKTRGQQVTLRCSPISGHKSVSWYQQVLGQGPQFIFQYYEKEERGRGNFPDRFSARQFPNYSSELNVNALLLGDSALYLCASSLGLAGQNEQFFGPGTRLTVL.

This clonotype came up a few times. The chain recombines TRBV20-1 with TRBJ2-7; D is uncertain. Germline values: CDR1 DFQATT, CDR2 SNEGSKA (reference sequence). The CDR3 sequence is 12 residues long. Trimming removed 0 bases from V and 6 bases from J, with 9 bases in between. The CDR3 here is CSARDRVREQYF. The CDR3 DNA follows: TGCAGTGCTAGAGATCGGGTACGCGAGCAGTACTTC.